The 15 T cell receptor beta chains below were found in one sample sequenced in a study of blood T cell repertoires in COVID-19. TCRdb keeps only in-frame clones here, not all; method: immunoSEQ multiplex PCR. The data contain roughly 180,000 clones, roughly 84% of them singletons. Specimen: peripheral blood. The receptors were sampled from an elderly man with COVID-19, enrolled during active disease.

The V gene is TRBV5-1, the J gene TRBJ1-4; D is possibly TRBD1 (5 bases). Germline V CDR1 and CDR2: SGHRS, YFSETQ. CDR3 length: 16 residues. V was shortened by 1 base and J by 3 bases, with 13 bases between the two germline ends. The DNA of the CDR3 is TGCGCCAGCAGCTTGTGGGGGGAACGTCCTAATGAAAAACTGTTTTTT. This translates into CASSLWGERPNEKLFF.

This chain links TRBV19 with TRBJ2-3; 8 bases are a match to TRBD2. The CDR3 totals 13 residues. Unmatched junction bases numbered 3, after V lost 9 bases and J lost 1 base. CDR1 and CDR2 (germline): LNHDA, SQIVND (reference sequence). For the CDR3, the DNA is TGTGCCAGCGGACTAGCCGGCACAGATACGCAGTATTTT. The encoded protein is CASGLAGTDTQYF.

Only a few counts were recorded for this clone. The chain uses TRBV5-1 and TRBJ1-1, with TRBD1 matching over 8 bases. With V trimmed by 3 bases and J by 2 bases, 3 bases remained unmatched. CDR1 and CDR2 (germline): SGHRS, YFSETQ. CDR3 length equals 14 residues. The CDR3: CASSWDRINTEAFF. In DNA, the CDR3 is TGCGCCAGCAGCTGGGACAGGATCAACACTGAAGCTTTCTTT.

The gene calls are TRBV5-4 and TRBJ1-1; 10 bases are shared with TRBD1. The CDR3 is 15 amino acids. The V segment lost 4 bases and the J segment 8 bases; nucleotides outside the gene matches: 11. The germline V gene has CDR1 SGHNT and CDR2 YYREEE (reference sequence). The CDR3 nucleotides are TGTGCCAGCAGCCGTCCCGGGACAGGGGTTGGCGAAGCTTTCTTT. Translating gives CASSRPGTGVGEAFF.

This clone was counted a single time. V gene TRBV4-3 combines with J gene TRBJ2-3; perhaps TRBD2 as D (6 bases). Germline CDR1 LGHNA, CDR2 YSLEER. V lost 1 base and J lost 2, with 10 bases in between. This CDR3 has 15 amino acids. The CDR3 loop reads CASSQGGRDTDTQYF. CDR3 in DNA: TGCGCCAGCAGCCAAGGCGGGCGGGACACAGATACGCAGTATTTT.

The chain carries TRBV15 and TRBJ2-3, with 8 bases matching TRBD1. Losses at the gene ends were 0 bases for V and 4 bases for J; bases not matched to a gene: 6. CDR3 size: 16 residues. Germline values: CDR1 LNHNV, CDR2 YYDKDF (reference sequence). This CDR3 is CATSREGRGRSDTQYF. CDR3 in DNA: TGTGCCACCAGCAGAGAGGGCAGGGGGCGTTCAGATACGCAGTATTTT.

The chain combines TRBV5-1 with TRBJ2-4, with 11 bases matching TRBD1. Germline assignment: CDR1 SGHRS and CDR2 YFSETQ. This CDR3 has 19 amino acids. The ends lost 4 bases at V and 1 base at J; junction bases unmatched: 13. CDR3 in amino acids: CASSLGTGGSMSAKNIQYF. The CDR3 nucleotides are TGCGCCAGCAGCCTTGGGACAGGGGGAAGTATGTCGGCCAAAAACATTCAGTACTTC.

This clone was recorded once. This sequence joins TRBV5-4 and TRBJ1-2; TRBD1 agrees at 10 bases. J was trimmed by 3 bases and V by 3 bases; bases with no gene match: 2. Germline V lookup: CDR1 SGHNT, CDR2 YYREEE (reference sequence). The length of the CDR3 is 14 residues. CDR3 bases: TGTGCCAGCAGCTCGACAGGGGGCGACTATGGCTACACCTTC. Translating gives CASSSTGGDYGYTF.

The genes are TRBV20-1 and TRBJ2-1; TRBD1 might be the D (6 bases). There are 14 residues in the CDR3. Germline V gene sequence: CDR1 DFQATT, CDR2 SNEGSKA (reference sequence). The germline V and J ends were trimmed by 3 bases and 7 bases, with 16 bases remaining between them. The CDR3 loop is CSASRPGEKNEQFF. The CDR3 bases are TGCAGTGCTAGTAGGCCAGGGGAGAAGAATGAGCAGTTCTTC.

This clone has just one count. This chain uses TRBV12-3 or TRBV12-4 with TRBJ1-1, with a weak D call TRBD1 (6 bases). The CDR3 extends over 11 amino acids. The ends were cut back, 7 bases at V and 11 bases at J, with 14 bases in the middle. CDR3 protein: CASTSGGGAFF. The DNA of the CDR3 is TGTGCCAGCACCTCGGGGGGCGGGGCTTTCTTT.

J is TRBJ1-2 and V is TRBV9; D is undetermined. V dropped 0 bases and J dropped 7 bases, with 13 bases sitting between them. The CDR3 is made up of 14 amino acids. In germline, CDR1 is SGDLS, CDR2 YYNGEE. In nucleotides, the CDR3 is TGTGCCAGCAGCGTAGGTGCGGGGTTGGCTGGCTACACCTTC. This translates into CASSVGAGLAGYTF.

CDR3 DNA: TGCGCCAGCAGCCAAGATTTGGGGGCCCGTGATTCACCCCTCCACTTT. This translates into CASSQDLGARDSPLHF. The chain recombines TRBV4-3 with TRBJ1-6; possibly TRBD1 for D (6 bases). The CDR3 consists of 16 residues. Germline V gives CDR1 LGHNA, CDR2 YSLEER. V lost 0 bases and J lost 8, with 14 bases in between.

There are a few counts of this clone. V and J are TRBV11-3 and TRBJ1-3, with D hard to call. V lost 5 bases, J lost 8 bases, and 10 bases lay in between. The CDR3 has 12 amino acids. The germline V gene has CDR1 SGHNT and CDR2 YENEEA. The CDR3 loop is CASSRIEDTIYF. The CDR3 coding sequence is TGTGCCAGCAGCCGTATTGAGGACACCATATATTTT.

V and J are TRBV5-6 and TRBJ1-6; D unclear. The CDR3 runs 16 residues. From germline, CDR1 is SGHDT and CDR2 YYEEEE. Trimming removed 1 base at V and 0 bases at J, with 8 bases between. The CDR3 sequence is CASSLYRSSYNSPLHF. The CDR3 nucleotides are TGTGCCAGCAGCTTGTACCGGAGCTCCTATAATTCACCCCTCCACTTT.

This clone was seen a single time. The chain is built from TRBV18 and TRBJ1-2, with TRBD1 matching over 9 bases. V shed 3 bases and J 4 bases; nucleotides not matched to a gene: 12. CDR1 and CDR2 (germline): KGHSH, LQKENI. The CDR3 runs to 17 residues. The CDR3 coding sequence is TGTGCCAGCTCACCGAGCTGGACAGGGGATAGCGGCTATGGCTACACCTTC. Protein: CASSPSWTGDSGYGYTF.